Given below is one TCR beta chain in context. Its antigen remains unidentified. Repertoires were generated with immunoSEQ multiplex PCR, while TCRdb's copy carries only in-frame clones and drops some. The repertoire holds 60,000 to 75,000 clones, about three quarters seen once, with about 6.3% in the top ten. This sample was taken from a study of radiation and T cells in renal cell carcinoma. Findings and caveats of the study: Top tumor clonotypes rose in blood 2 weeks post-radiation, then contracted.

CDR1 and CDR2 (germline): SGHTA, FQGNSA. CDR3 size: 13 residues. The V and J ends lost 5 bases and 4 bases respectively, with 10 bases between them. Specified time point: blood 4 weeks post-SBRT, at nephrectomy. As for treatment: 15 Gy SBRT to primary tumor, nephrectomy 4 weeks later. This chain uses TRBV7-2 with TRBJ2-3, with unresolved D. The specimen comprised blood, sampled from a patient whose treatment included radiotherapy and nephrectomy. The clonotype was recovered from a man aged 55 to 70 with renal cell carcinoma. CDR3 protein: CASSPRSADTQYF. CDR3 DNA sequence: TGTGCCAGCAGCCCTAGGTCCGCAGATACGCAGTATTTT.